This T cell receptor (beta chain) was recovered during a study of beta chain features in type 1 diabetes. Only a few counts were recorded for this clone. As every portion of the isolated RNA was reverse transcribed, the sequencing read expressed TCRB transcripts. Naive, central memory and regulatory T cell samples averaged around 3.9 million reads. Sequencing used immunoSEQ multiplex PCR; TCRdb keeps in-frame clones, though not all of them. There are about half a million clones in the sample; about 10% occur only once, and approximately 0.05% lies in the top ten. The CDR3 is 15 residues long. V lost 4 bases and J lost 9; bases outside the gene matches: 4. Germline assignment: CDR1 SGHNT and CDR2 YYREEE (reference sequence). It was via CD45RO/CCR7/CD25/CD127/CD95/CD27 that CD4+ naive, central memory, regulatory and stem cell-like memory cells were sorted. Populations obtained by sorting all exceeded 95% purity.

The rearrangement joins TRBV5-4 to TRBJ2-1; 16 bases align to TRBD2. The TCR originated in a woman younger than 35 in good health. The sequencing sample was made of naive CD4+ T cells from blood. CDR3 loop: CASSPGLAGGREQFF. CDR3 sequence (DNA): TGTGCCAGCAGCCCGGGACTAGCGGGGGGGCGTGAGCAGTTCTTC.